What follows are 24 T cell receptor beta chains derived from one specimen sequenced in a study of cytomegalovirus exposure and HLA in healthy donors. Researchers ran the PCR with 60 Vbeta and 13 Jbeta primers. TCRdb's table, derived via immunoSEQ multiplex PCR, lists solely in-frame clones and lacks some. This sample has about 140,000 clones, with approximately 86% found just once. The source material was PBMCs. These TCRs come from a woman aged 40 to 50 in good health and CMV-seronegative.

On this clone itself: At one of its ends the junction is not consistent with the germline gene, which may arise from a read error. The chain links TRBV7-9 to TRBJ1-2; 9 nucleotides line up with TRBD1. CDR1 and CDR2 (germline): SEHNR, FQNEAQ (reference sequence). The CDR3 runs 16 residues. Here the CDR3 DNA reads TGTTCCAGCAGCTGGGGGACAGGGAGGGGCGACTATGGCTACACCTTC. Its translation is CSSSWGTGRGDYGYTF.

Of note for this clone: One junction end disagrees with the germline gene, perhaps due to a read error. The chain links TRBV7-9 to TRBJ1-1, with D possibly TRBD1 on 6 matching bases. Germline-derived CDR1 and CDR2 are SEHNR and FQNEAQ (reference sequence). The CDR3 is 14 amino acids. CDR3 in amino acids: CSSSSGQVNTEAFF. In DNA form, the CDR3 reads TGTTCCAGCAGCTCGGGACAAGTGAACACTGAAGCTTTCTTT.

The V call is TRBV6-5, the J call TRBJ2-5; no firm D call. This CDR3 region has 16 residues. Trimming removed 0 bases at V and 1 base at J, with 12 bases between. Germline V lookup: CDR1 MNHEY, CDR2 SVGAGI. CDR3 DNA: TGTGCCAGCAGTTACTCGCTCGCGCCACCCCAAGAGACCCAGTACTTC. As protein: CASSYSLAPPQETQYF.

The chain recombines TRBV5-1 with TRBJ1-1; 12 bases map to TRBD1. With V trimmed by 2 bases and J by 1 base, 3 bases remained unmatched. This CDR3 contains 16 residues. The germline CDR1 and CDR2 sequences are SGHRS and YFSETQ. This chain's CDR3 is CASSFRGQGANTEAFF. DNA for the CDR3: TGCGCCAGCAGCTTTAGGGGACAGGGGGCGAACACTGAAGCTTTCTTT.

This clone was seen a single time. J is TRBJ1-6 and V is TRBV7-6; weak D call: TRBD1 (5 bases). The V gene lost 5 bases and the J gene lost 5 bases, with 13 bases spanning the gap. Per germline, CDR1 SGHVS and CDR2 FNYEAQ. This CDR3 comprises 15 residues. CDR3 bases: TGTGCCAGCAGCCTATCGACAGACAATAATTCACCCCTCCACTTT. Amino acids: CASSLSTDNNSPLHF.

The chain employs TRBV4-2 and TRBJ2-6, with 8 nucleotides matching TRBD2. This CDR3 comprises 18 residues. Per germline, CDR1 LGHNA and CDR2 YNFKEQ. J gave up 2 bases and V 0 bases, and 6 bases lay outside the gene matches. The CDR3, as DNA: TGTGCCAGCAGCCAAGATAACATAGCGGGAACTGGGGCCAACGTCCTGACTTTC. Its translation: CASSQDNIAGTGANVLTF.

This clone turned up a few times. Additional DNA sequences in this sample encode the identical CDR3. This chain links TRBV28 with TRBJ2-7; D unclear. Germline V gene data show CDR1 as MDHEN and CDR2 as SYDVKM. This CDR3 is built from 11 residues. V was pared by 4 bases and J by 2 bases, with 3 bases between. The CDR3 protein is CASSSAYEQYF. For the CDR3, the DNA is TGTGCCAGCAGTTCTGCCTACGAGCAGTACTTC.

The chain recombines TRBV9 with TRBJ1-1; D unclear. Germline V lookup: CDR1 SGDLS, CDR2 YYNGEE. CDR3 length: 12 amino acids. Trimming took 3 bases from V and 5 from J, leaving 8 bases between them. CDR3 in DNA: TGTGCCAGCAGCGCGCGTGGTACTGAAGCTTTCTTT. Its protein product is CASSARGTEAFF.

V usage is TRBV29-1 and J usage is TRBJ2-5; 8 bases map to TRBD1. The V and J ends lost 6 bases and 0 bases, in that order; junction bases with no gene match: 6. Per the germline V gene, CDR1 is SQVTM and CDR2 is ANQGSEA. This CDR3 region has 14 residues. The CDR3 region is CSVLDRDYQETQYF. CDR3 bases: TGCAGCGTGCTGGACAGGGATTACCAAGAGACCCAGTACTTC.

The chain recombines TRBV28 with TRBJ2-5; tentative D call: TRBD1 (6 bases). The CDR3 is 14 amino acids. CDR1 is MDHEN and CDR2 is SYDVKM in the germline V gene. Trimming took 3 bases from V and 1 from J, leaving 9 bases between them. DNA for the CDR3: TGTGCCAGCAGTTTTGGGACACCCCAAGAGACCCAGTACTTC. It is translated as CASSFGTPQETQYF.

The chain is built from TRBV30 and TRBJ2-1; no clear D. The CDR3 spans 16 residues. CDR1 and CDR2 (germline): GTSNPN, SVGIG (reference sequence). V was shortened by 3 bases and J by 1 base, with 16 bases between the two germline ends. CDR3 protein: CAWSGKTGSSYNEQFF. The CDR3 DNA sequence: TGTGCCTGGAGCGGAAAGACGGGTTCATCCTACAATGAGCAGTTCTTC.

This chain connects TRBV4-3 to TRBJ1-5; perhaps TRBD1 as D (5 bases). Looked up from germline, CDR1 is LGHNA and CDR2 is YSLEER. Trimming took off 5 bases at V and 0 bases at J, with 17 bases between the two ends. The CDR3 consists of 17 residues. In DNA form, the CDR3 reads TGCGCCAGCAGCGAAACGGTGACAGCGAATAGCAATCAGCCCCAGCATTTT. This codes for CASSETVTANSNQPQHF.

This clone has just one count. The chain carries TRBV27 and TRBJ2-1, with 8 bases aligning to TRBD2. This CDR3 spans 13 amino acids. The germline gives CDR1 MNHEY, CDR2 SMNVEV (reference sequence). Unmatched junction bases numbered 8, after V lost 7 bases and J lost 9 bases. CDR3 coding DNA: TGTGCCAGCAAATGGACTAGCCGGGGTGAGCAGTTCTTC. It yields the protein CASKWTSRGEQFF.

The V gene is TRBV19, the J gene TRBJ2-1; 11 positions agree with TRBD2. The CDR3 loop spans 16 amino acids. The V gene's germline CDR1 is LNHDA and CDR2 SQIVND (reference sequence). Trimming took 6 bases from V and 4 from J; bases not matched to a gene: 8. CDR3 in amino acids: CASSTGTSGPYNEQFF. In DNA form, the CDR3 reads TGTGCCAGTAGCACTGGGACTAGCGGACCGTACAATGAGCAGTTCTTC. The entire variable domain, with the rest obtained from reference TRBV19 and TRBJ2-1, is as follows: DGGITQSPKYLFRKEGQNVTLSCEQNLNHDAMYWYRQDPGQGLRLIYYSQIVNDFQKGDIAEGYSVSREKKESFPLTVTSAQKNPTAFYLCASSTGTSGPYNEQFFGPGTRLTVL.

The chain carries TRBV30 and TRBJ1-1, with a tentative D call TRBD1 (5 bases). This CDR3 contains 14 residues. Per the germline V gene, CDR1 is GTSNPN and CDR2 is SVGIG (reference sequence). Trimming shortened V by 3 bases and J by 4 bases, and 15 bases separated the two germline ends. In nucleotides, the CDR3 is TGTGCCTGGAGGTACGGGGGGGGTTTCACTGAAGCTTTCTTT. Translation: CAWRYGGGFTEAFF. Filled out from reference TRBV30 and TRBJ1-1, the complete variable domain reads SQTIHQWPATLVQPVGSPLSLECTVEGTSNPNLYWYRQAAGRGLQLLFYSVGIGQISSEVPQNLSASRPQDRQFILSSKKLLLSDSGFYLCAWRYGGGFTEAFFGQGTRLTVV.

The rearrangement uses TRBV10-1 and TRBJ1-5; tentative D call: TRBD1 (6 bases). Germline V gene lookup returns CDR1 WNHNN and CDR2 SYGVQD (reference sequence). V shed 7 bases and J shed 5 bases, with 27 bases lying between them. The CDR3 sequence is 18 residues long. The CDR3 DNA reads TGCGCCAGCAATTCCCTAGAGGGGGAACCGACCCTTTATCAGCCCCAGCATTTT. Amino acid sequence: CASNSLEGEPTLYQPQHF.

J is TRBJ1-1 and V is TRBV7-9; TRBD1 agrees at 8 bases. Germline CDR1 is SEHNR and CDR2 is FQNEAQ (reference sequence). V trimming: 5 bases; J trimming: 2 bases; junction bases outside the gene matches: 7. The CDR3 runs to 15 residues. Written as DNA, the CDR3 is TGTGCCAGCAGCAAACCGACAGGGGCTAACACTGAAGCTTTCTTT. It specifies CASSKPTGANTEAFF.

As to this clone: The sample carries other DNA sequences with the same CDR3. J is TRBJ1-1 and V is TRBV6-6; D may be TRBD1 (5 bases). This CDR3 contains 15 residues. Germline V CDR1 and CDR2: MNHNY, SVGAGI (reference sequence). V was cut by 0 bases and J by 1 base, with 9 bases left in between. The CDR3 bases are TGTGCCAGCAGTTACTCGAGACAGTCGAACACTGAAGCTTTCTTT. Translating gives CASSYSRQSNTEAFF.

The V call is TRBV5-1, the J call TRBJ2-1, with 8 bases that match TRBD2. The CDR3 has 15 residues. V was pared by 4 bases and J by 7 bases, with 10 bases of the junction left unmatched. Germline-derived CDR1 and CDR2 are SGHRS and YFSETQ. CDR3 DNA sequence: TGCGCCAGCAGCCCCTCGGCTAGCGGGCAGAATGAGCAGTTCTTC. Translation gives CASSPSASGQNEQFF.

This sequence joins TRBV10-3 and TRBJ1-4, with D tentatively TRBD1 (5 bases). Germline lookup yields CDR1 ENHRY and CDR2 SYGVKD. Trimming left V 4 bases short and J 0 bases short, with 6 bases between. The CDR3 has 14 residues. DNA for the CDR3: TGTGCCATCAGTGGACAGCCAACTAATGAAAAACTGTTTTTT. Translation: CAISGQPTNEKLFF.

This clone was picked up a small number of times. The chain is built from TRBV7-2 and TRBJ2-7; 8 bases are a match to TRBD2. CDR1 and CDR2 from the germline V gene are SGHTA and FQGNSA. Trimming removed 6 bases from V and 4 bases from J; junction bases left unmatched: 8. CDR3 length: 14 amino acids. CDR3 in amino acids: CASSYWTSLYEQYF. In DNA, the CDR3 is TGTGCCAGCAGTTATTGGACTAGCCTATACGAGCAGTACTTC.

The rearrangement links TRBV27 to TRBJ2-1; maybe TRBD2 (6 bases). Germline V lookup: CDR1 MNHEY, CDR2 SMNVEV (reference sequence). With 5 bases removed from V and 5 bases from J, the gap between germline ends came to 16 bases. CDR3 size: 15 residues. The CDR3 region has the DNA TGTGCCAGCAGTAAAATCGGGACTGGGAACAATGAGCAGTTCTTC. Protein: CASSKIGTGNNEQFF.

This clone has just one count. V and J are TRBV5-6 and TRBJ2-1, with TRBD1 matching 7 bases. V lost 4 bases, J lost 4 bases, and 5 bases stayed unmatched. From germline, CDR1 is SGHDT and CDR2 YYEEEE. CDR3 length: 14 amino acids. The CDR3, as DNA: TGTGCCAGCAGCCGGGGACAGTATTACAATGAGCAGTTCTTC. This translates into CASSRGQYYNEQFF.

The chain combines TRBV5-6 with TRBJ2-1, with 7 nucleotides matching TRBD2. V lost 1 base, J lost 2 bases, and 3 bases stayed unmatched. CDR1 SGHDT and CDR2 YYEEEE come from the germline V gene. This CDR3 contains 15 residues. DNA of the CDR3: TGTGCCAGCAGCTTGTGGCTAGCGGCCTACAATGAGCAGTTCTTC. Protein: CASSLWLAAYNEQFF.